This paragraph reports one T cell receptor beta chain. What it binds is unknown. These data belong to a study of cytomegalovirus exposure and HLA in healthy donors. Points from the study as a whole: Trimming of TCR beta V- and J-genes showed a link, identified in a later analysis, to a missense DCLRE1C variant. Sequencing depth roughly uniform across donors was assumed in presence/absence analyses.

The CDR3 covers 13 residues. The ends lost 5 bases at V and 8 bases at J; junction bases unmatched: 6. Germline V gene sequence: CDR1 MNHEY, CDR2 SMNVEV (reference sequence). This PCR relied on a set of 60 Vbeta primers and 13 Jbeta primers. Source study methods: Roughly 11 million of the 80 million or so unique TCR beta chains counted in a later analysis were shared. Libraries were prepared by immunoSEQ multiplex PCR; TCRdb keeps only in-frame clonotypes and omits some of them. The V and J calls and the clone size are those of that table, but D and trimming were determined from the DNA. The top ten clones hold around 4.3% of a sample with roughly 200,000 clones, around 80% of them seen once.

Sequencing was carried out using PBMCs. The V and J genes are TRBV27 and TRBJ1-2, with TRBD1 matching 9 bases. The source is a woman aged 25 to 39 in good health and CMV-seropositive. CDR3 sequence reads: CASSGQGSGGYTF. For the CDR3, the DNA is TGTGCCAGCAGTGGACAGGGGTCCGGGGGCTACACCTTC.